These 20 T cell receptor beta chains came from one sample sequenced in a study of cytomegalovirus exposure and HLA in healthy donors. Researchers ran the PCR with 60 Vbeta and 13 Jbeta primers. The repertoire was sequenced with immunoSEQ multiplex PCR; TCRdb's copy has only in-frame clones and lacks some. The sample carries about 170,000 clones, around 84% recorded once. The sample comprised PBMCs. These receptor sequences come from a young man in good health and CMV-seropositive.

The chain uses TRBV10-3 and TRBJ2-1, with D maybe TRBD2 (6 bases). Between the trimmed V and J ends, which lost 8 bases and 2 bases, there was a span of 10 bases. Germline V gene lookup returns CDR1 ENHRY and CDR2 SYGVKD. The CDR3 runs to 13 residues. CDR3 in amino acids: CAIVADPYNEQFF. The CDR3 DNA is TGTGCCATCGTAGCGGACCCCTACAATGAGCAGTTCTTC.

The J gene is TRBJ1-5, the V gene TRBV4-2, with a tentative D call TRBD1 (6 bases). The CDR3 has 15 residues. Trimming took 3 bases from V and 2 from J, leaving 11 bases between them. Germline loops: CDR1 LGHNA, CDR2 YNFKEQ. CDR3 bases: TGTGCCAGCAGCCAGCTAGGGGGGGGCAATCAGCCCCAGCATTTT. It is translated as CASSQLGGGNQPQHF.

The rearrangement uses TRBV19 and TRBJ1-2, with D possibly being TRBD1 (6 bases). This CDR3 is 15 amino acids long. V dropped 4 bases and J dropped 0 bases, with 12 bases sitting between them. Germline loops: CDR1 LNHDA, CDR2 SQIVND (reference sequence). CDR3 loop: CASSRGTQTNYGYTF. In DNA form, the CDR3 reads TGTGCCAGTAGTAGAGGGACACAAACTAACTATGGCTACACCTTC.

The chain is built from TRBV9 and TRBJ2-1, with unresolved D. The V and J ends lost 4 bases and 7 bases respectively, with 6 bases between them. This CDR3 spans 11 amino acids. Germline V gives CDR1 SGDLS, CDR2 YYNGEE. In DNA, the CDR3 is TGTGCCAGCAGCTACTCGAATGAGCAGTTCTTC. Its translation: CASSYSNEQFF.

This chain links TRBV7-2 with TRBJ2-1, with 7 bases matching TRBD2. Germline V gene data show CDR1 as SGHTA and CDR2 as FQGNSA. After removal of 1 base from V and 4 bases from J, the junction contained 7 bases not matched to a gene. The CDR3 has 16 amino acids. CDR3 bases: TGTGCCAGCAGCTTAGGCGTCGGGGGAGGGTACAATGAGCAGTTCTTC. This sequence encodes CASSLGVGGGYNEQFF.

J is TRBJ2-1 and V is TRBV19; TRBD2 might be the D (5 bases). The CDR3 has 14 amino acids. Per germline, CDR1 LNHDA and CDR2 SQIVND (reference sequence). With 2 bases removed from V and 7 bases from J, the gap between germline ends came to 12 bases. The DNA for the CDR3 is TGTGCCAGTAGTATATCCCTGCGGAGGAATGAGCAGTTCTTC. It specifies CASSISLRRNEQFF.

The chain links TRBV29-1 to TRBJ2-3; D possibly corresponds to TRBD2 (6 bases). The CDR3 spans 14 residues. Germline CDR1 and CDR2: SQVTM and ANQGSEA. The CDR3 DNA reads as TGCACTCTGGAGCTGGCGGGGAACACAGATACGCAGTATTTT. It encodes CTLELAGNTDTQYF.

The chain has TRBV28 and TRBJ2-7; D may be TRBD1 (6 bases). The CDR3 runs to 15 residues. Trimming removed 6 bases at V and 0 bases at J, with 15 bases between. CDR1 is MDHEN and CDR2 is SYDVKM in the germline V gene. The CDR3 loop is CASSVTGSSSYEQYV. The CDR3 region has the DNA TGTGCCAGCAGCGTAACAGGGTCGAGCTCCTACGAGCAGTACGTC.

The V call is TRBV7-9, the J call TRBJ2-2, with a tentative D call TRBD2 (6 bases). Per germline, CDR1 SEHNR and CDR2 FQNEAQ (reference sequence). This CDR3 spans 14 amino acids. V was clipped by 6 bases and J by 7 bases, with 15 bases between them. The CDR3 protein is CASRSTGESGELFF. In DNA form, the CDR3 reads TGTGCCAGCAGGAGTACGGGAGAGAGCGGGGAGCTGTTTTTT.

This rearrangement joins TRBV7-3 to TRBJ1-2; TRBD1 matches at 9 bases. Germline-derived CDR1 and CDR2 are SGHTA and FQGTGA. V dropped 4 bases and J dropped 7; count of bases not matched to a gene: 4. The CDR3 runs 13 residues. CDR3 DNA sequence: TGTGCCAGCAGCTCCCGGGACAGGGCTGGCTACACCTTC. Its translation: CASSSRDRAGYTF.

The chain employs TRBV30 and TRBJ2-2; a possible D gene is TRBD1 (6 bases). The CDR3 is 13 amino acids. V lost 4 bases and J 6 bases, leaving 12 bases between the germline ends. Looked up from germline, CDR1 is GTSNPN and CDR2 is SVGIG (reference sequence). The CDR3 sequence is CAWTRGGSGELFF. CDR3 DNA sequence: TGTGCCTGGACCCGAGGGGGATCCGGGGAGCTGTTTTTT. Full variable domain (remainder filled in from reference TRBV30 and TRBJ2-2): SQTIHQWPATLVQPVGSPLSLECTVEGTSNPNLYWYRQAAGRGLQLLFYSVGIGQISSEVPQNLSASRPQDRQFILSSKKLLLSDSGFYLCAWTRGGSGELFFGEGSRLTVL.

The chain links TRBV7-9 to TRBJ2-7, with D perhaps TRBD2 (5 bases). The CDR3 covers 14 residues. CDR1 is SEHNR, CDR2 FQNEAQ, per germline (reference sequence). The V end was cut by 3 bases, the J end by 0 bases, with 9 bases between. The chain's CDR3 is CASSFRESSYEQYF. In nucleotides, the CDR3 is TGTGCCAGCAGCTTTAGGGAGAGCTCCTACGAGCAGTACTTC.

V is TRBV7-6 and J is TRBJ2-2; tentatively, D is TRBD2 (5 bases). Germline V CDR1 and CDR2: SGHVS, FNYEAQ. V lost 3 bases, J lost 6 bases, and 11 bases lay in between. CDR3 length: 14 amino acids. CDR3 region: CASSFGVVAGELFF. The CDR3 DNA sequence: TGTGCCAGCAGCTTCGGGGTGGTGGCCGGGGAGCTGTTTTTT.

This clone has a handful of counts. The chain links TRBV4-1 to TRBJ2-7; a weak D match, TRBD1 (5 bases). V was pared by 1 base and J by 0 bases, with 19 bases between. Germline lookup yields CDR1 MGHRA and CDR2 YSYEKL. The CDR3 spans 18 residues. CDR3 bases: TGCGCCAGCAGCCAAGGGGGAAGGGGTCGACTGAGCTCCTACGAGCAGTACGTC. Translation gives CASSQGGRGRLSSYEQYV.

The chain joins TRBV10-3 to TRBJ1-5; D is uncertain. This CDR3 has 14 amino acids. V lost 3 bases, J lost 1 base, and 7 bases lay in between. CDR1 and CDR2 from the germline V gene are ENHRY and SYGVKD. The CDR3 loop reads CAISDGQSNQPQHF. The CDR3 DNA follows: TGTGCCATCAGTGATGGGCAGAGCAATCAGCCCCAGCATTTT.

The genes are TRBV10-3 and TRBJ1-2; D perhaps matches TRBD1 (6 bases). This CDR3 contains 12 residues. Trimming removed 7 bases at V and 4 bases at J, with 10 bases between. Germline values: CDR1 ENHRY, CDR2 SYGVKD. CDR3 bases: TGTGCCATCACTACGACAGGCTATGGCTACACCTTC. Translating it yields CAITTTGYGYTF.

The CDR3 nucleotides read TGCGCCAGCAGCCCGTCGGGACAGAGCACAGATACGCAGTATTTT. Translation: CASSPSGQSTDTQYF. This chain links TRBV5-1 with TRBJ2-3; TRBD1 matches at 7 bases. V shed 4 bases and J 0 bases; nucleotides not matched to a gene: 5. Germline V CDR1 and CDR2: SGHRS, YFSETQ. The CDR3 totals 15 residues.

The chain has TRBV6-6 and TRBJ1-1, with TRBD1 as a possible D gene (5 bases). The V end lost 6 bases, the J end lost 7 bases, and 15 bases lay between the germline ends. The CDR3 spans 13 residues. Germline assignment: CDR1 MNHNY and CDR2 SVGAGI (reference sequence). In DNA form, the CDR3 reads TGTGCCAGCAGCATCGGACAAGGGATTGAAGCTTTCTTT. This codes for CASSIGQGIEAFF.

The chain has TRBV6-6 and TRBJ2-1; perhaps TRBD2 as D (6 bases). This CDR3 has 15 amino acids. Trimming removed 6 bases from V and 2 bases from J, with 14 bases in between. Looked up from germline, CDR1 is MNHNY and CDR2 is SVGAGI (reference sequence). The DNA for the CDR3 is TGTGCCAGCAGCGAATATAGCGGTGCCTACAATGAGCAGTTCTTC. It codes for CASSEYSGAYNEQFF.

This clone turned up a few times. This chain joins TRBV7-9 and TRBJ2-1, with 9 bases matching TRBD2. The CDR3 consists of 17 residues. The germline V gene has CDR1 SEHNR and CDR2 FQNEAQ (reference sequence). Losses at the gene ends were 2 bases for V and 4 bases for J; bases not matched to a gene: 9. CDR3 sequence (DNA): TGTGCCAGCAGCTTATCCCGACTAGCGGAGTCTTACAATGAGCAGTTCTTC. It yields the protein CASSLSRLAESYNEQFF.